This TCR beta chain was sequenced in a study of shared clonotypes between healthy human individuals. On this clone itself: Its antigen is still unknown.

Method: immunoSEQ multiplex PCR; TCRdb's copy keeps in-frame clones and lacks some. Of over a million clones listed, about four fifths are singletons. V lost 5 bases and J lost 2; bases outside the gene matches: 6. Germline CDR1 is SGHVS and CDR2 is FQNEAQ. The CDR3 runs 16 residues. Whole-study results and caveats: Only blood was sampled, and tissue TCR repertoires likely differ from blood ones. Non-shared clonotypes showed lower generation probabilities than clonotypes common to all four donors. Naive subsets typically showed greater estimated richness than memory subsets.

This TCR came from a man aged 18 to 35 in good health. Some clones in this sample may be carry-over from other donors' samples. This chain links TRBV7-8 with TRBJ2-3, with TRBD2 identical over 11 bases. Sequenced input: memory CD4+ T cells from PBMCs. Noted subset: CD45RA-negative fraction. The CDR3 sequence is CASSPGLAGSTDTQYF. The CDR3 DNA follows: TGTGCCAGCAGCCCCGGACTAGCGGGTTCCACAGATACGCAGTATTTT.